The 2 T cell receptor beta chains below were found in one sample sequenced in a study of blood T cell repertoires in COVID-19. Sequencing was performed with immunoSEQ multiplex PCR; in TCRdb, only in-frame clones are kept and a portion is missing. The top ten clones hold less than 5% of a sample with 75,000 to 95,000 clones, approximately 74% of them seen once. The sequenced sample consisted of peripheral blood. All receptors come from a man in his 70s with COVID-19, enrolled during active disease.

The V gene is TRBV7-9, the J gene TRBJ1-5; possible D gene TRBD1, 6 bases. Germline-derived CDR1 and CDR2 are SEHNR and FQNEAQ (reference sequence). The CDR3 is 14 amino acids. V gave up 0 bases and J gave up 4 bases, with 7 bases separating them. The CDR3 coding sequence is TGTGCCAGCAGCTTAGCGGACAGAAATCAGCCCCAGCATTTT. It translates to CASSLADRNQPQHF.

This clone was counted a few times. The rearrangement uses TRBV5-1 and TRBJ2-3, with 8 positions matching TRBD2. Germline V gives CDR1 SGHRS, CDR2 YFSETQ. Unmatched junction bases numbered 8, after V lost 4 bases and J lost 1 base. The CDR3 is 16 residues long. The DNA of the CDR3 is TGCGCCAGCAGCCCTAGGACTAGCCACGGCACAGATACGCAGTATTTT. Protein: CASSPRTSHGTDTQYF.